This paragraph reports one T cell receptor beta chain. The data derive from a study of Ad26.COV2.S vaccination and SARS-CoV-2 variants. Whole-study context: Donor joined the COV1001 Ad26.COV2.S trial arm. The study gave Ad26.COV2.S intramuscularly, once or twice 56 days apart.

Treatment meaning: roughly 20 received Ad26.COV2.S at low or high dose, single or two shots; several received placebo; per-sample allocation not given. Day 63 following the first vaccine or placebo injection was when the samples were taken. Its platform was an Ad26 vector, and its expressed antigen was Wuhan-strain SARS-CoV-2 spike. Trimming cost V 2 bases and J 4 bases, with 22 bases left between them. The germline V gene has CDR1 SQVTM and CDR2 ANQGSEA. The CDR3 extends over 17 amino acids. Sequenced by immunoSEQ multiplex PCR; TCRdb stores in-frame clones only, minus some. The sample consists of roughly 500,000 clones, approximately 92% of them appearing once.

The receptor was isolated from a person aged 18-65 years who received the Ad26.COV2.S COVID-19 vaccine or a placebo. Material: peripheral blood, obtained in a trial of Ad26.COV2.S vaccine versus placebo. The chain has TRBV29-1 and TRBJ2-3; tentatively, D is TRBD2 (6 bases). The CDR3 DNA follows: TGCAGCGTTGAATATTTCGTTACGGGGGTTGGATCAGATACGCAGTATTTT. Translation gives CSVEYFVTGVGSDTQYF.